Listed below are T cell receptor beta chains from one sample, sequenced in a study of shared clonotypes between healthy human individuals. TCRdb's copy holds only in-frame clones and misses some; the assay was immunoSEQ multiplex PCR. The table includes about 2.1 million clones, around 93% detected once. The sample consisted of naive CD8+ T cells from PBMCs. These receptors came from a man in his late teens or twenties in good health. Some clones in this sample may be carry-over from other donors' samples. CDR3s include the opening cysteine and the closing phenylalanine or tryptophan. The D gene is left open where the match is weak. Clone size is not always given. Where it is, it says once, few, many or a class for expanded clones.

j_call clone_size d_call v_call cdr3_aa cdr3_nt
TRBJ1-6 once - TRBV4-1 CASSQDLGFRSPLHF TGCGCCAGCAGCCAAGATCTGGGGTTCCGCTCACCCCTCCACTTT
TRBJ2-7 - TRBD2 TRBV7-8 CASSPLGIAGPYEQYF TGTGCCAGCAGCCCCCTGGGGATAGCGGGACCCTACGAGCAGTACTTC
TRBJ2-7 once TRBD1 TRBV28 CASSLWGRGYEQYF TGTGCCAGCAGTTTATGGGGCAGGGGGTACGAGCAGTACTTC
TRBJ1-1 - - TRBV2 CASSEDLRNTEAFF TGTGCCAGCAGTGAGGACCTGAGAAACACTGAAGCTTTCTTT
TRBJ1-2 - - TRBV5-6 CASSSGLNYGYTF TGTGCCAGCAGCTCGGGGCTCAACTATGGCTACACCTTC
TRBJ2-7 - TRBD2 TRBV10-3 CAISARTSGRIYEQYF TGTGCCATCAGTGCTCGGACTAGCGGGAGGATCTACGAGCAGTACTTC
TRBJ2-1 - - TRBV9 CASSSDSYNEQFF TGTGCCAGCAGTTCGGACTCCTACAATGAGCAGTTCTTC
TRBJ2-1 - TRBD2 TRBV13 CASSLATSGRDYEQFF TGTGCCAGCAGCTTAGCCACTAGCGGGAGGGATTATGAGCAGTTCTTC
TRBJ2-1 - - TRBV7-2 CASSLDTAGPYNEQFF TGTGCCAGCAGCTTAGATACCGCCGGCCCCTACAATGAGCAGTTCTTC
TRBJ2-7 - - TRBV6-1 CASRPGTSVEQYF TGTGCCAGCAGGCCCGGGACATCCGTGGAGCAGTACTTC
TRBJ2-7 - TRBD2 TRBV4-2 CASSQEASGRGEQYF TGTGCCAGCAGCCAAGAGGCTAGCGGGAGAGGCGAGCAGTACTTC
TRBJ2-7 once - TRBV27 CASSFLISGAEQYF TGTGCCAGCAGTTTTTTAATATCCGGGGCCGAGCAGTACTTC
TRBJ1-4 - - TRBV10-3 CAIWAGGINEKLFF TGTGCCATCTGGGCCGGGGGGATTAATGAAAAACTGTTTTTT
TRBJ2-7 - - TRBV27 CASSSMGYEQYF TGTGCCAGCAGTTCGATGGGCTACGAGCAGTACTTC
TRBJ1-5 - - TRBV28 CASSLPWRVDSNQPQHF TGTGCCAGCAGTTTACCTTGGAGGGTGGATAGCAATCAGCCCCAGCATTTT
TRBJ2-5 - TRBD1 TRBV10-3 CAISLGQGREETQYF TGTGCCATCAGCCTGGGACAGGGGAGGGAAGAGACCCAGTACTTC
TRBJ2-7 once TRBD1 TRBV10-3 CAIRGDRNYEQYF TGTGCCATCAGGGGGGACAGAAACTACGAGCAGTACTTC
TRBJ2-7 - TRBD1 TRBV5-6 CASSLSGTAYEQYF TGTGCCAGCAGCTTATCCGGGACAGCTTACGAGCAGTACTTC
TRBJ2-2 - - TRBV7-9 CASSLGETGELFF TGTGCCAGCAGCTTAGGGGAAACCGGGGAGCTGTTTTTT
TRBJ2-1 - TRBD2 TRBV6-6 CASSYLAEQDEQFF TGTGCCAGCAGTTACCTAGCGGAGCAGGATGAGCAGTTCTTC
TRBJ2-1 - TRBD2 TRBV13 CASSLGLAGVRGLNEQFF TGTGCCAGCAGCTTGGGACTAGCGGGAGTAAGGGGACTAAATGAGCAGTTCTTC
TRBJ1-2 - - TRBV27 CASSPSGPYGYTF TGTGCCAGCAGTCCCAGCGGGCCGTATGGCTACACCTTC
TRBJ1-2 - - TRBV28 CASITLSTDSTSRGYGYTF TGTGCCAGCATCACCTTATCAACCGACAGTACCTCGAGGGGCTATGGCTACACCTTC
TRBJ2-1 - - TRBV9 CASSVDRRQSSYNEQFF TGTGCCAGCAGCGTAGATCGGCGCCAGAGCTCCTACAATGAGCAGTTCTTC
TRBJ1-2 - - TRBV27 CASSLGSGLTYGYTF TGTGCCAGCAGTTTAGGGTCAGGGCTTACCTATGGCTACACCTTC
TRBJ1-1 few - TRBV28 CASSDNTEAFF TGTGCCAGCAGCGACAACACTGAAGCTTTCTTT
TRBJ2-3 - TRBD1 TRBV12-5 CASGDEQGGSTDTQYF TGTGCTAGTGGTGACGAACAGGGGGGTAGCACAGATACGCAGTATTTT
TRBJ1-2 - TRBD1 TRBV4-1 CASSQSRAGGYGYTF TGCGCCAGCAGCCAATCCCGGGCAGGGGGTTATGGCTACACCTTC
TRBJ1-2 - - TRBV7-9 CASSILSGEPETGYGYTF TGTGCCAGCAGCATTCTAAGTGGGGAACCGGAGACAGGCTATGGCTACACCTTC
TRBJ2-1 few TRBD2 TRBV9 CASSVGTSGNNEQFF TGTGCCAGCAGCGTAGGGACTAGCGGTAACAATGAGCAGTTCTTC
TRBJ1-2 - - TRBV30 CAWVGVSGGYTF TGTGCCTGGGTAGGGGTATCTGGTGGCTACACCTTC
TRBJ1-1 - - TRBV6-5 CASSYSRQNTEAFF TGTGCCAGCAGTTATTCCCGACAGAACACTGAAGCTTTCTTT
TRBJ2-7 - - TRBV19 CASSPVGESGYEQYF TGTGCCAGTAGCCCGGTTGGGGAGAGTGGTTACGAGCAGTACTTC
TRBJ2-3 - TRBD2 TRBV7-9 CASSYFGLAGVFTDTQYF TGTGCCAGCAGCTATTTCGGACTAGCGGGAGTTTTTACAGATACGCAGTATTTT